These 20 T cell receptor beta chains came from one sample sequenced in a study of cytomegalovirus exposure and HLA in healthy donors. The method was immunoSEQ multiplex PCR; TCRdb's version includes in-frame clones alone and lacks a portion of them. The sample lists around 150,000 clones, around four fifths occurring once. The sequencing input was PBMCs. Source of these receptors: a man aged 30 to 45 in good health and CMV-seropositive.

The chain recombines TRBV5-4 with TRBJ2-3; D is uncertain. The CDR3 has 14 amino acids. Germline V gene data show CDR1 as SGHNT and CDR2 as YYREEE (reference sequence). V dropped 2 bases and J dropped 2 bases, with 9 bases sitting between them. The CDR3 spells CASSFGIATDTQYF. The CDR3 DNA follows: TGTGCCAGCAGCTTCGGTATAGCCACAGATACGCAGTATTTT. Supplemented by reference TRBV5-4 and TRBJ2-3, the full variable domain reads ETGVTQSPTHLIKTRGQQVTLRCSSQSGHNTVSWYQQALGQGPQFIFQYYREEENGRGNFPPRFSGLQFPNYSSELNVNALELDDSALYLCASSFGIATDTQYFGPGTRLTVL.

This CDR3 reads CASQAGQGAQDEQFF. The CDR3, as DNA: TGCGCCAGCCAGGCAGGACAGGGGGCGCAGGATGAGCAGTTCTTC. V usage is TRBV5-1 and J usage is TRBJ2-1; 11 bases line up with TRBD1. The germline gives CDR1 SGHRS, CDR2 YFSETQ. The junction had 11 bases not matched to a gene; V was cut back by 7 bases and J by 8 bases. The CDR3 is 15 amino acids.

This clone was counted once. The gene calls are TRBV18 and TRBJ2-5; D is undetermined. V was trimmed by 1 base and J by 1 base, leaving 7 bases between them. The CDR3 consists of 14 residues. Germline V CDR1 and CDR2: KGHSH, LQKENI. CDR3 residues: CASSPRALQETQYF. Here the CDR3 DNA reads TGTGCCAGCTCACCACGGGCCCTCCAAGAGACCCAGTACTTC.

V usage is TRBV7-2 and J usage is TRBJ2-3, with no clear D. The CDR3 extends over 15 amino acids. Germline CDR1 and CDR2: SGHTA and FQGNSA. With 0 bases removed from V and 4 bases from J, the gap between germline ends came to 11 bases. The CDR3 loop reads CASSLALLESDTQYF. The DNA of the CDR3 is TGTGCCAGCAGCTTAGCCCTCCTAGAGTCAGATACGCAGTATTTT. Complete variable domain (other parts from reference TRBV7-2 and TRBJ2-3): GAGVSQSPSNKVTEKGKDVELRCDPISGHTALYWYRQSLGQGLEFLIYFQGNSAPDKSGLPSDRFSAERTGGSVSTLTIQRTQQEDSAVYLCASSLALLESDTQYFGPGTRLTVL.

The J gene is TRBJ1-1, the V gene TRBV29-1, with 10 positions matching TRBD1. Germline V CDR1 and CDR2: SQVTM, ANQGSEA. With 1 base clipped from V and 4 bases from J, the junction kept 0 bases outside the gene matches. CDR3 length: 13 residues. Here the CDR3 reads CSVEGTGGTEAFF. The CDR3 DNA is TGCAGCGTTGAAGGGACAGGGGGCACTGAAGCTTTCTTT.

The chain joins TRBV27 to TRBJ2-1; TRBD1 agrees at 10 bases. Per the germline V gene, CDR1 is MNHEY and CDR2 is SMNVEV (reference sequence). This CDR3 is built from 15 residues. J was trimmed by 7 bases and V by 6 bases; bases with no gene match: 9. The chain's CDR3 is CASSIRQGAINEQFF. The CDR3 region has the DNA TGTGCCAGCAGCATACGACAGGGGGCAATAAATGAGCAGTTCTTC.

CDR3 coding DNA: TGCGCCAGCAGCCAAGCGGGCGGGAAAAAACTGTTTTTT. The encoded protein is CASSQAGGKKLFF. The rearrangement links TRBV4-3 to TRBJ1-4; D uncertain. Germline CDR1 LGHNA, CDR2 YSLEER. Trimming took off 1 base at V and 9 bases at J, with 9 bases between the two ends. CDR3 length equals 13 residues.

The chain carries TRBV29-1 and TRBJ1-1; D may be TRBD1 (6 bases). Germline CDR1 is SQVTM and CDR2 is ANQGSEA. Deletions cut 4 bases from V and 4 bases from J, with 13 bases between. The CDR3 spans 13 residues. CDR3 sequence (DNA): TGCAGCGTTGCCGGGCCCAGGGGCACTGAAGCTTTCTTT. Translation: CSVAGPRGTEAFF.

The chain uses TRBV4-2 and TRBJ2-7, with TRBD2 matching 12 bases. J gave up 6 bases and V 2 bases, and 2 bases lay outside the gene matches. From germline, CDR1 is LGHNA and CDR2 YNFKEQ. CDR3 length equals 14 residues. CDR3 coding DNA: TGTGCCAGCAGCCAACGACTAGCGGGAGCCGAGCAGTACTTC. Amino acid sequence: CASSQRLAGAEQYF.

The chain is built from TRBV6-4 and TRBJ2-7; D is undetermined. Trimming took off 2 bases at V and 0 bases at J, with 11 bases between the two ends. CDR3 size: 15 residues. Germline assignment: CDR1 MRHNA and CDR2 SNTAGT. This chain's CDR3 is CASSDGQAFSYEQYF. In nucleotides, the CDR3 is TGTGCCAGCAGTGACGGGCAGGCCTTCTCCTACGAGCAGTACTTC.

In the case of this clone: The sample carries other DNA sequences with the same CDR3. V is TRBV11-2 and J is TRBJ2-3; D is unresolved. The CDR3 is 13 amino acids. V lost 1 base, J lost 1 base, and 3 bases lay in between. Germline values: CDR1 SGHAT, CDR2 FQNNGV. The CDR3 loop reads CASSLAGTDTQYF. The CDR3 DNA sequence: TGTGCCAGCAGCTTAGCGGGCACAGATACGCAGTATTTT.

This chain connects TRBV27 to TRBJ2-7; 10 bases agree with TRBD1. The germline gives CDR1 MNHEY, CDR2 SMNVEV (reference sequence). CDR3 length: 16 residues. V trimming: 5 bases; J trimming: 2 bases; junction bases outside the gene matches: 9. CDR3: CASSPSTGGITYEQYF. The CDR3 coding sequence is TGTGCCAGCAGTCCCTCGACAGGGGGCATTACCTACGAGCAGTACTTC.

V is TRBV11-2 and J is TRBJ2-2; 13 bases align to TRBD2. CDR3 length: 15 amino acids. With 6 bases clipped from V and 9 bases from J, the junction kept 7 bases outside the gene matches. Germline values: CDR1 SGHAT, CDR2 FQNNGV. The CDR3 DNA reads TGTGCCAGCAGGCTACTAGCGGGGGGGCCACGGGAGCTGTTTTTT. Its translation: CASRLLAGGPRELFF.

The chain carries TRBV27 and TRBJ1-5; no reliable D call. Germline CDR1 and CDR2: MNHEY and SMNVEV (reference sequence). The length of the CDR3 is 15 residues. Trimming stripped 5 bases from V and 1 base from J, with 12 bases between. CDR3 region: CASSPEAGSNQPQHF. CDR3 coding DNA: TGTGCCAGCAGTCCCGAGGCTGGGAGCAATCAGCCCCAGCATTTT.

This clone has just a few counts. This chain uses TRBV6-5 with TRBJ1-6, with D hard to call. Trimming cost V 4 bases and J 12 bases, with 10 bases left between them. The CDR3 runs 12 residues. Germline CDR1 is MNHEY and CDR2 is SVGAGI. The CDR3 bases are TGTGCCAGCAGTTCAACACGGGGACCCCTCCACTTT. It codes for CASSSTRGPLHF.

The chain combines TRBV7-2 with TRBJ2-3, with 8 bases identical to TRBD2. CDR3 size: 16 residues. V gave up 1 base and J gave up 1 base; unmatched junction bases: 4. Germline V gives CDR1 SGHTA, CDR2 FQGNSA. In DNA, the CDR3 is TGTGCCAGCAGCTTAGACCGGGGGGGCGGCACAGATACGCAGTATTTT. It is translated as CASSLDRGGGTDTQYF.

The CDR3 coding sequence is TGTGCCAGCAGTTACTTGGGGGGACAGGGAAACTATGGCTACACCTTC. This translates into CASSYLGGQGNYGYTF. This rearrangement joins TRBV6-5 to TRBJ1-2; the match to TRBD1 covers 9 bases. Germline CDR1 MNHEY, CDR2 SVGAGI. Unmatched junction bases numbered 5, after V lost 1 base and J lost 2 bases. The length of the CDR3 is 16 residues.

This rearrangement joins TRBV30 to TRBJ1-3; TRBD1 might be the D (5 bases). This CDR3 contains 14 residues. Trimming took 3 bases from V and 1 from J, leaving 10 bases between them. The germline V gene has CDR1 GTSNPN and CDR2 SVGIG (reference sequence). The DNA for the CDR3 is TGTGCCTGGAGCCTAGGGACTTCTGGAAACACCATATATTTT. Amino acid sequence: CAWSLGTSGNTIYF.

The J gene is TRBJ2-5, the V gene TRBV6-1; a possible D gene is TRBD1 (6 bases). CDR3 length equals 13 residues. The V gene's germline CDR1 is MNHNS and CDR2 SASEGT. V was pared by 6 bases and J by 5 bases, with 13 bases between. CDR3 protein: CASRFTGQETQYF. The CDR3 DNA sequence: TGTGCCAGCAGGTTTACAGGGCAGGAGACCCAGTACTTC.

The chain employs TRBV13 and TRBJ2-3; 10 bases align to TRBD2. This CDR3 contains 16 residues. V trimming: 5 bases; J trimming: 2 bases; junction bases outside the gene matches: 7. Germline CDR1 is PRHDT and CDR2 is FYEKMQ (reference sequence). CDR3 loop: CASSARTSGPTDTQYF. The CDR3 DNA reads TGTGCCAGCAGCGCCAGGACTAGCGGACCCACAGATACGCAGTATTTT. Combining the CDR3 with reference TRBV13 and TRBJ2-3 gives the whole variable domain AAGVIQSPRHLIKEKRETATLKCYPIPRHDTVYWYQQGPGQDPQFLISFYEKMQSDKGSIPDRFSAQQFSDYHSELNMSSLELGDSALYFCASSARTSGPTDTQYFGPGTRLTVL.